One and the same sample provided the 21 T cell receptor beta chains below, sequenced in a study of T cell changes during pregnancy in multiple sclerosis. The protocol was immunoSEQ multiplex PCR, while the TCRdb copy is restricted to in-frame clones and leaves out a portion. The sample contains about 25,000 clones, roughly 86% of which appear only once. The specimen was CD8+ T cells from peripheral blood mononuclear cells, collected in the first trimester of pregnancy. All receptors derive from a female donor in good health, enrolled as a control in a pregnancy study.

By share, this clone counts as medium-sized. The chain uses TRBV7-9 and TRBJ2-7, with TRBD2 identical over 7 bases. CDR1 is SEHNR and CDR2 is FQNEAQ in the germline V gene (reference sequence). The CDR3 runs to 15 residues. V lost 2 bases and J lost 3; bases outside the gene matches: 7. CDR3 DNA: TGTGCCAGCAGCTTAAGTCTAGCGGAGGACTACGAGCAGTACTTC. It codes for CASSLSLAEDYEQYF.

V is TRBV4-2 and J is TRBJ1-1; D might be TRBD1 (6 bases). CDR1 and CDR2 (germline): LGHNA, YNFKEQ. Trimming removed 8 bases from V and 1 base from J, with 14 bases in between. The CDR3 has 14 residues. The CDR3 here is CASETGTSNTEAFF. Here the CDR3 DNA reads TGTGCCAGCGAAACCGGGACATCGAACACTGAAGCTTTCTTT.

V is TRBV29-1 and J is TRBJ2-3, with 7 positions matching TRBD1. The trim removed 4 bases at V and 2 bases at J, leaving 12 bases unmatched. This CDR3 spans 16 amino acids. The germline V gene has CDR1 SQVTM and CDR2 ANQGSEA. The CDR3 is CSVARMTGFATDTQYF. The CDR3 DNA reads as TGCAGCGTTGCCCGCATGACAGGGTTCGCCACAGATACGCAGTATTTT.

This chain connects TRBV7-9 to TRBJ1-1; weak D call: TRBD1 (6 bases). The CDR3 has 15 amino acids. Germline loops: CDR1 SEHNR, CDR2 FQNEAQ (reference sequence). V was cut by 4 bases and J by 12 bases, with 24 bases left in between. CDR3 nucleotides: TGTGCCAGCAGCTCCTTTACGCATACAGGGTGGGGGCCTTTCTTT. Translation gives CASSSFTHTGWGPFF.

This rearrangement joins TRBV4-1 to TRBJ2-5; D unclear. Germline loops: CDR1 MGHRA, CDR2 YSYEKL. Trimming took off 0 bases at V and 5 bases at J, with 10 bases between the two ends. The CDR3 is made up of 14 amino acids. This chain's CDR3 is CASSQDWAPETQYF. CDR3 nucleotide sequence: TGCGCCAGCAGCCAAGATTGGGCCCCGGAGACCCAGTACTTC.

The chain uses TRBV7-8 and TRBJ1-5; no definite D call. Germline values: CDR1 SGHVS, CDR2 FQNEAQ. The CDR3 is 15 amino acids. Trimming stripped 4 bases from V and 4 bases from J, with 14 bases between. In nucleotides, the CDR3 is TGTGCCAGCAGCTCTAGTAGGCTCGTTAATCAGCCCCAGCATTTT. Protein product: CASSSSRLVNQPQHF.

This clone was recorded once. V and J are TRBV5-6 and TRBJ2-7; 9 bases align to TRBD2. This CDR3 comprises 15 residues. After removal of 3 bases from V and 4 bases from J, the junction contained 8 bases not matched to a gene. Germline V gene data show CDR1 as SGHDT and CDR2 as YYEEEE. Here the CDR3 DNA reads TGTGCCAGCAGCTCGCTTAGCGGGAGTCGTTACGAGCAGTACTTC. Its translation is CASSSLSGSRYEQYF.

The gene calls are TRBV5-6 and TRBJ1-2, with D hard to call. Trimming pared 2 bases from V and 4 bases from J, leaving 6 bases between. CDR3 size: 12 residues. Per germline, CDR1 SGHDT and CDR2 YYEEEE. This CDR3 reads CASSFSSYGYTF. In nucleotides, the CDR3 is TGTGCCAGCAGCTTTTCCAGCTATGGCTACACCTTC.

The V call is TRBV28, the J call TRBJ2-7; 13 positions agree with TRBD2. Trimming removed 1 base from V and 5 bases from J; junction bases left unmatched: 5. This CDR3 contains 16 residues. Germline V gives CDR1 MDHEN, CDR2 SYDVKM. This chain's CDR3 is CASSLYTSGGADEQYF. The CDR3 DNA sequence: TGTGCCAGCAGTTTATATACTAGCGGGGGGGCGGACGAGCAGTACTTC.

The DNA of the CDR3 is TGTGCCAGCAGCCAGATCACTAGCGGGGGGGCCGATGAGCAGTTCTTC. Translation gives CASSQITSGGADEQFF. The chain joins TRBV14 to TRBJ2-1; 13 positions agree with TRBD2. The CDR3 extends over 16 amino acids. Trimming at V came to 3 bases and at J to 8 bases, leaving 7 bases not matched to a gene. Per germline, CDR1 SGHDN and CDR2 FVKESK.

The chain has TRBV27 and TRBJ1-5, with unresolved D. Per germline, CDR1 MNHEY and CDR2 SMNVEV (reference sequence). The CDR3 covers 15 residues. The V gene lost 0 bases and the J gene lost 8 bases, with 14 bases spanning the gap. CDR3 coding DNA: TGTGCCAGCAGTTTATCGGTCGGGTCCCCGGAGCCCCAGCATTTT. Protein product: CASSLSVGSPEPQHF.

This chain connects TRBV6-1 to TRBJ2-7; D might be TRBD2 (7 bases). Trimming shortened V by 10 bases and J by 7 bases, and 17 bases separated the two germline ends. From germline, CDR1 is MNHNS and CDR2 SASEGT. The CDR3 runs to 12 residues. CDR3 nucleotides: TGTGCCACCTGGGGGGGGGCCGGAGAGCAGTACTTC. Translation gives CATWGGAGEQYF.

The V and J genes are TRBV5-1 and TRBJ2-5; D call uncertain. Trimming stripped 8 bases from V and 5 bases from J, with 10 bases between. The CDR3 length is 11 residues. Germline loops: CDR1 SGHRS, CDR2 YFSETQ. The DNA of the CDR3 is TGCGCCAGTACTCCGGTCGAGACCCAGTACTTC. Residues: CASTPVETQYF.

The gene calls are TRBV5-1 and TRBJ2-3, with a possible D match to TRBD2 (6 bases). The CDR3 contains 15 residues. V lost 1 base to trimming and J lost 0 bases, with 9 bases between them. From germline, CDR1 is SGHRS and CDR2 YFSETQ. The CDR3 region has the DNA TGCGCCAGCAGCTTGCGGCGGGGAAGCACAGATACGCAGTATTTT. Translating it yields CASSLRRGSTDTQYF.

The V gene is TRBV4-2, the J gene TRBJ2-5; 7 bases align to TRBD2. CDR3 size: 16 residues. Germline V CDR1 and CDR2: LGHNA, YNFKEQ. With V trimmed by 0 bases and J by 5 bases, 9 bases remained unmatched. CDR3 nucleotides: TGTGCCAGCAGCCAAGACGGGGGGATCGGGTGGGAGACCCAGTACTTC. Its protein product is CASSQDGGIGWETQYF.

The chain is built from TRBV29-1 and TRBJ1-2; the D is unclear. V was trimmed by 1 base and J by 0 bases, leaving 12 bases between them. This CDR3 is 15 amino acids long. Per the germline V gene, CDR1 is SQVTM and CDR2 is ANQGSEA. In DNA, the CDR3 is TGCAGCGTTGAAGGGACGCGGACTGCTAACTATGGCTACACCTTC. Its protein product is CSVEGTRTANYGYTF. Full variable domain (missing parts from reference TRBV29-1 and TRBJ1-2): SAVISQKPSRDICQRGTSLTIQCQVDSQVTMMFWYRQQPGQSLTLIATANQGSEATYESGFVIDKFPISRPNLTFSTLTVSNMSPEDSSIYLCSVEGTRTANYGYTFGSGTRLTVV.

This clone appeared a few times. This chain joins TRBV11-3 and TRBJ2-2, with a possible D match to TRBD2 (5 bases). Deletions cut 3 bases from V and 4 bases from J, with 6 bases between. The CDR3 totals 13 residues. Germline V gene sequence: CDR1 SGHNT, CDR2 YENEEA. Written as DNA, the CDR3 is TGTGCCAGCAGCTTGCGGGTCACCGGGGAGCTGTTTTTT. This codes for CASSLRVTGELFF. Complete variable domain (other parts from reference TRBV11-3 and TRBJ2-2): EAGVVQSPRYKIIEKKQPVAFWCNPISGHNTLYWYLQNLGQGPELLIRYENEEAVDDSQLPKDRFSAERLKGVDSTLKIQPAELGDSAVYLCASSLRVTGELFFGEGSRLTVL.

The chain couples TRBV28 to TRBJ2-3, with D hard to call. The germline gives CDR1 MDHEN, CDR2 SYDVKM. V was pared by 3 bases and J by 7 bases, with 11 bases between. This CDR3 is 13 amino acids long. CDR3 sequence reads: CASSFAGSNTQYF. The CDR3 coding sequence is TGTGCCAGCAGTTTCGCCGGGTCTAATACGCAGTATTTT.

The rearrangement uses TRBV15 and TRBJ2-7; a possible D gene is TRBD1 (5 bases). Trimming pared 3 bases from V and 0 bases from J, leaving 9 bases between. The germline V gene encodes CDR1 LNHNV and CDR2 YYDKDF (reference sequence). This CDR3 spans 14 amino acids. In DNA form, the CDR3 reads TGTGCCACCAGCAGGACAGCGAACTCCTACGAGCAGTACTTC. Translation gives CATSRTANSYEQYF.

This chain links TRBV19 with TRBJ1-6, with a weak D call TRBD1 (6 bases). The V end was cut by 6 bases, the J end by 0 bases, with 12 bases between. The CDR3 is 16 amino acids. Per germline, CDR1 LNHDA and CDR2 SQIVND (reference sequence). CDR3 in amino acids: CASRDDRSSYNSPLHF. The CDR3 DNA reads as TGTGCCAGTAGGGACGACAGGAGCTCCTATAATTCACCCCTCCACTTT.

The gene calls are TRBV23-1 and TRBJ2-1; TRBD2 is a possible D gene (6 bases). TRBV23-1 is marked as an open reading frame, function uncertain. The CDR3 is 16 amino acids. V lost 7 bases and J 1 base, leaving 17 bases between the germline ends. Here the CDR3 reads CASTPAEGLSYNEQFF. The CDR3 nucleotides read TGCGCCAGCACGCCGGCGGAGGGGCTTTCCTACAATGAGCAGTTCTTC.